The 14 T cell receptor beta chains reported below all come from one sample, sequenced in a study of shared clonotypes between healthy human individuals. TCRdb's copy holds only in-frame clones and misses some; the assay was immunoSEQ multiplex PCR. The sample contains 2 million to 2.5 million clones, 80% to 95% of which appear only once. Sequencing was performed on naive CD4+ T cells from PBMCs. Documented subset: CD45RA+ positively selected. The receptors were sampled from a man younger than 35 in good health. Some clones in this sample may be carry-over from other donors' samples.

A word on this clone: A junction boundary mismatches the germline segment, possibly from a read error. This chain joins TRBV27 and TRBJ2-7; D possibly corresponds to TRBD1 (6 bases). Germline V gene lookup returns CDR1 MNHEY and CDR2 SMNVEV (reference sequence). CDR3 size: 15 residues. This CDR3 is CASSHRDTTSHEQYF. The CDR3 coding sequence is TGTGCCAGCAGTCATCGGGACACTACCTCCCACGAGCAGTACTTC.

This sequence joins TRBV27 and TRBJ2-3; TRBD1 agrees at 8 bases. Trimming at V came to 3 bases and at J to 5 bases, leaving 13 bases not matched to a gene. CDR1 and CDR2 from the germline V gene are MNHEY and SMNVEV (reference sequence). The CDR3 runs to 17 residues. The CDR3 DNA reads as TGTGCCAGCAGTTTCCCCCGGACAGGGATTCTTATAGATACGCAGTATTTT. Translated, it gives CASSFPRTGILIDTQYF.

The gene calls are TRBV28 and TRBJ1-5; tentatively, D is TRBD1 (5 bases). The CDR3 has 15 residues. V lost 2 bases and J 6 bases, leaving 14 bases between the germline ends. Germline-derived CDR1 and CDR2 are MDHEN and SYDVKM. The CDR3 here is CASSLGLGEGQPQHF. As DNA, the CDR3 is TGTGCCAGCAGTTTAGGGCTGGGGGAGGGTCAGCCCCAGCATTTT.

As for this clone: This sample includes further DNA sequences coding for the same CDR3. This chain links TRBV6-6 with TRBJ1-1, with D possibly being TRBD1 (6 bases). The CDR3 is made up of 14 amino acids. Germline loops: CDR1 MNHNY, CDR2 SVGAGI (reference sequence). Between the trimmed V and J ends, which lost 2 bases and 0 bases, there was a span of 7 bases. CDR3 sequence (DNA): TGTGCCAGCAGTTACGGGGGCCTGAACACTGAAGCTTTCTTT. It codes for CASSYGGLNTEAFF.

The V gene is TRBV2, the J gene TRBJ2-3; 7 bases align to TRBD2. This CDR3 has 23 amino acids. Germline loops: CDR1 SNHLY, CDR2 FYNNEI. V dropped 8 bases and J dropped 6; count of bases not matched to a gene: 38. CDR3 residues: CASLEGAGIGGGRSSINRDTQYF. CDR3 coding DNA: TGTGCCAGCCTTGAGGGAGCGGGAATCGGGGGAGGGCGTAGCAGTATCAATCGCGATACGCAGTATTTT. Full variable domain (outside the CDR3, taken from reference TRBV2 and TRBJ2-3): EPEVTQTPSHQVTQMGQEVILRCVPISNHLYFYWYRQILGQKVEFLVSFYNNEISEKSEIFDDQFSVERPDGSNFTLKIRSTKLEDSAMYFCASLEGAGIGGGRSSINRDTQYFGPGTRLTVL.

This chain joins TRBV4-1 and TRBJ2-7, with D perhaps TRBD2 (6 bases). Germline CDR1 is MGHRA and CDR2 is YSYEKL. V shed 0 bases and J shed 4 bases, with 10 bases lying between them. This CDR3 has 14 residues. CDR3 region: CASSQELAVYEQYF. The CDR3 nucleotides are TGCGCCAGCAGCCAAGAACTAGCAGTTTACGAGCAGTACTTC.

This clone was detected once. J is TRBJ1-4 and V is TRBV30, with D uncertain. Trimming stripped 2 bases from V and 0 bases from J, with 7 bases between. This CDR3 has 14 amino acids. The germline V gene has CDR1 GTSNPN and CDR2 SVGIG (reference sequence). The CDR3 sequence is CAWSPTATNEKLFF. As DNA, the CDR3 is TGTGCCTGGAGTCCCACGGCAACTAATGAAAAACTGTTTTTT.

The genes are TRBV5-6 and TRBJ2-7; TRBD1 aligns across 7 bases. This CDR3 is 17 amino acids long. Germline CDR1 SGHDT, CDR2 YYEEEE. J was trimmed by 4 bases and V by 7 bases; bases with no gene match: 20. The CDR3 DNA reads as TGTGCCAGCGGCCGATTTAAAAACAGGGGCACCCGGTACGAGCAGTACTTC. Its translation: CASGRFKNRGTRYEQYF.

The chain uses TRBV5-1 and TRBJ1-2; D is uncertain. The V gene lost 4 bases and the J gene lost 13 bases, with 17 bases spanning the gap. The CDR3 totals 12 residues. Germline CDR1 is SGHRS and CDR2 is YFSETQ. DNA of the CDR3: TGCGCCAGCAGCCCCGGGTCCCAGGATACCACCTTC. Translating it yields CASSPGSQDTTF.

This clone appeared once. The rearrangement joins TRBV5-1 to TRBJ2-5, with 10 bases that match TRBD1. This CDR3 region has 16 residues. The germline CDR1 and CDR2 sequences are SGHRS and YFSETQ. V dropped 1 base and J dropped 4; count of bases not matched to a gene: 7. This CDR3 reads CASSLRGQGFGETQYF. The CDR3 bases are TGCGCCAGCAGCTTGCGGGGACAGGGGTTTGGAGAGACCCAGTACTTC.

In DNA, the CDR3 is TGTGCCAGCTCCCCCAGGACTAGCGGAGCGAACACCGGGGAGCTGTTTTTT. It encodes CASSPRTSGANTGELFF. J is TRBJ2-2 and V is TRBV18; 10 nucleotides line up with TRBD2. The CDR3 totals 17 residues. Germline V gene lookup returns CDR1 KGHSH and CDR2 LQKENI. The J segment lost 0 bases and the V segment lost 6 bases, leaving 7 bases of the junction unmatched.

This chain links TRBV10-1 with TRBJ2-7; no reliable D call. CDR3 length: 11 residues. Trimming left V 5 bases short and J 3 bases short, with 5 bases between. Germline CDR1 and CDR2: WNHNN and SYGVQD (reference sequence). The CDR3 protein is CASSLNYEQYF. The CDR3, as DNA: TGCGCCAGCAGTCTTAACTACGAGCAGTACTTC.

There are a few counts of this clone. The chain carries TRBV2 and TRBJ1-1; no firm D call. The germline V gene encodes CDR1 SNHLY and CDR2 FYNNEI. CDR3 size: 13 residues. V gave up 2 bases and J gave up 1 base, with 5 bases separating them. The CDR3: CASSEKGNTEAFF. CDR3 in DNA: TGTGCCAGCAGTGAAAAGGGGAACACTGAAGCTTTCTTT.

This chain joins TRBV7-8 and TRBJ1-6, with 9 bases matching TRBD1. The CDR3 is made up of 16 amino acids. Germline CDR1 and CDR2: SGHVS and FQNEAQ. The V gene end was trimmed by 2 bases and the J gene end by 8 bases; junction bases not matched to a gene: 7. DNA of the CDR3: TGTGCCAGCAGCTTATTCCGGGACAGGGATCATTCACCCCTCCACTTT. Protein: CASSLFRDRDHSPLHF.